One sample yielded the 8 T cell receptor beta chains listed below, sequenced in a study of shared clonotypes between healthy human individuals. TCRdb's table, derived via immunoSEQ multiplex PCR, lists solely in-frame clones and lacks some. Of 1,500,000 or so clones in the sample, around 98.5% were seen once. Source material: naive CD4+ T cells sorted from blood. As for subset: CD45RA+ positively selected. Receptors originate from a man aged 25 to 40 in good health.

This clone was seen once. The chain combines TRBV28 with TRBJ1-2; a possible D gene is TRBD1 (5 bases). Trimming took off 6 bases at V and 1 base at J, with 18 bases between the two ends. The CDR3 is made up of 16 amino acids. Per germline, CDR1 MDHEN and CDR2 SYDVKM. CDR3 protein: CASSNSGTANNYGYTF. The CDR3 DNA follows: TGTGCCAGCAGCAATAGCGGGACGGCGAATAACTATGGCTACACCTTC.

This chain connects TRBV5-1 to TRBJ2-6; weak D call: TRBD2 (6 bases). The CDR3 consists of 15 residues. Trimming removed 7 bases at V and 0 bases at J, with 11 bases between. In germline, CDR1 is SGHRS, CDR2 YFSETQ. This CDR3 reads CASGTFSSGANVLTF. CDR3 DNA: TGCGCCAGCGGGACTTTCAGCTCTGGGGCCAACGTCCTGACTTTC.

This chain links TRBV14 with TRBJ2-1, with a tentative D call TRBD2 (6 bases). The V end lost 4 bases, the J end lost 9 bases, and 22 bases lay between the germline ends. Germline-derived CDR1 and CDR2 are SGHDN and FVKESK. The length of the CDR3 is 16 residues. CDR3 in amino acids: CASSPRGAEGIFEQFF. DNA for the CDR3: TGTGCCAGCAGCCCGCGGGGAGCGGAGGGAATCTTTGAGCAGTTCTTC.

This clone was seen only once. The gene calls are TRBV30 and TRBJ1-2, with D tentatively TRBD1 (5 bases). The CDR3 covers 13 residues. Germline V gene sequence: CDR1 GTSNPN, CDR2 SVGIG (reference sequence). Trimming removed 3 bases at V and 5 bases at J, with 13 bases between. The CDR3 DNA is TGTGCCTGGAGACTTGAGGGGCAGTATGGCTACACCTTC. Translation gives CAWRLEGQYGYTF.

This clone was found once. The chain combines TRBV2 with TRBJ2-7; 7 positions match TRBD1. The CDR3 totals 16 residues. Germline V CDR1 and CDR2: SNHLY, FYNNEI. V shed 4 bases and J 2 bases; nucleotides not matched to a gene: 11. CDR3 residues: CASSADRVLSTYEQYF. The CDR3 DNA follows: TGTGCCAGCAGTGCCGACAGGGTCCTTTCAACCTACGAGCAGTACTTC.

To note about this clone: Other DNA sequences in this sample translate to the same CDR3. The chain combines TRBV18 with TRBJ2-1; D not resolved. The germline gives CDR1 KGHSH, CDR2 LQKENI. The CDR3 has 11 amino acids. Trimming left V 3 bases short and J 9 bases short, with 6 bases between. The CDR3 DNA reads TGTGCCAGCTCACCGGGATCTGAGCAGTTCTTC. Translation: CASSPGSEQFF.

V usage is TRBV7-9 and J usage is TRBJ1-2; TRBD1 matches 8 bases. Germline-derived CDR1 and CDR2 are SEHNR and FQNEAQ (reference sequence). The V and J ends lost 4 bases and 0 bases, in that order; junction bases with no gene match: 7. The length of the CDR3 is 16 residues. The CDR3 is CASSSDRVLTNYGYTF. CDR3 sequence (DNA): TGTGCCAGCAGCTCGGACAGGGTCCTCACTAACTATGGCTACACCTTC.

The chain has TRBV10-2 and TRBJ2-2; 8 bases are shared with TRBD1. Germline assignment: CDR1 WSHSY and CDR2 SAAADI. The V and J ends lost 8 bases and 5 bases, in that order; junction bases with no gene match: 1. This CDR3 is 12 amino acids long. CDR3 residues: CASRTGTGELFF. The CDR3 coding sequence is TGCGCCAGCCGGACAGGGACCGGGGAGCTGTTTTTT.